The entry below describes one TCR beta chain. The data were taken from a study of identical twins. Each CDR3 protein is one row after TCRdb ran MiXCR on the 5' RACE reads. The sample lists some 690,000 distinct CDR3 sequences, 21% occurring once. The V gene's germline CDR1 is SQVTM and CDR2 ANQGSEA. The CDR3 covers 13 residues. With V trimmed by 1 base and J by 4 bases, 0 bases remained unmatched. The same sample was also studied in work on T cells expressing NK-cell markers.

The chain couples TRBV29-1 to TRBJ2-3; 9 nucleotides agree with TRBD1. The receptor was isolated from a woman aged 18-29 years in good health. Sample: PBMCs. Written as DNA, the CDR3 is TGCAGCGTTGAAGGACAGGGGGCAGATACGCAGTATTTT. Its translation: CSVEGQGADTQYF.